A few counts support the clone carrying this T cell receptor (beta chain). Antigen: not known. The V segment lost 0 bases and the J segment 1 base; nucleotides outside the gene matches: 8. This CDR3 contains 17 residues. CDR1 and CDR2 from the germline V gene are SGDLS and YYNGEE. The data originate from a study of cytomegalovirus exposure and HLA in healthy donors. Overall study findings and caveats: Later analysis placed DRB1 highest and HLA-C lowest in TCR association rates, which differed by HLA locus.

Primers included in the PCR were 60 Vbeta and 13 Jbeta primers. TCRdb's table, derived via immunoSEQ multiplex PCR, lists solely in-frame clones and lacks some. The sample has around 190,000 clones, about 9.4% seen once. This chain connects TRBV9 to TRBJ2-3; 7 nucleotides match TRBD2. The sequence was collected from a woman aged 25 to 39 in good health and CMV-seropositive. Sample: PBMCs. CDR3 DNA: TGTGCCAGCAGCGTAGCTACCGCGCTAGCGGGCACAGATACGCAGTATTTT. This encodes CASSVATALAGTDTQYF. Full variable domain (missing parts from reference TRBV9 and TRBJ2-3): DSGVTQTPKHLITATGQRVTLRCSPRSGDLSVYWYQQSLDQGLQFLIQYYNGEERAKGNILERFSAQQFPDLHSELNLSSLELGDSALYFCASSVATALAGTDTQYFGPGTRLTVL.